This passage covers 32 T cell receptor beta chains from one sample sequenced in a study of blood T cell repertoires in COVID-19. Profiling relied on immunoSEQ multiplex PCR, and the TCRdb table lists in-frame clones only, not all of them. The profile shows roughly 190,000 clones, more than 80% of them singletons. Sequencing input: peripheral blood. The receptors come from a woman aged 40 to 50 with COVID-19, enrolled during active disease.

V gene TRBV3-1 (or the pseudogene TRBV3-2) combines with J gene TRBJ2-5; 10 nucleotides align to TRBD1. The CDR3 is 15 amino acids. From germline, CDR1 is LGHDT and CDR2 YNNKEL (reference sequence). With 4 bases clipped from V and 5 bases from J, the junction kept 7 bases outside the gene matches. The CDR3, as DNA: TGTGCCAGCAGCCTAGACAGGGGGCGCCGGGAGACCCAGTACTTC. This encodes CASSLDRGRRETQYF.

The chain carries TRBV27 and TRBJ1-2, with D hard to call. The germline gives CDR1 MNHEY, CDR2 SMNVEV (reference sequence). The CDR3 has 13 amino acids. Trimming cost V 4 bases and J 5 bases, with 11 bases left between them. DNA of the CDR3: TGTGCCAGCAGTTATGGGTTCGGGTATGGCTACACCTTC. Amino acid sequence: CASSYGFGYGYTF.

The CDR3 sequence is CASSPTSPSGGASDTQYF. In DNA form, the CDR3 reads TGTGCCAGCAGCCCGACCAGCCCTAGCGGGGGGGCCTCAGATACGCAGTATTTT. The chain combines TRBV11-3 with TRBJ2-3, with 12 bases matching TRBD2. The CDR3 totals 18 residues. After removal of 5 bases from V and 4 bases from J, the junction contained 13 bases not matched to a gene. The germline V gene encodes CDR1 SGHNT and CDR2 YENEEA.

The chain uses TRBV4-1 and TRBJ1-2; 7 bases fit TRBD1. With V trimmed by 4 bases and J by 6 bases, 14 bases remained unmatched. Germline-derived CDR1 and CDR2 are MGHRA and YSYEKL. The CDR3 runs 16 residues. CDR3 sequence: CASSPGPRQGGNGYTF. CDR3 bases: TGCGCCAGCAGCCCTGGTCCCCGACAGGGAGGCAATGGCTACACCTTC.

J is TRBJ2-7 and V is TRBV11-2; maybe TRBD1 (6 bases). The CDR3 is made up of 14 amino acids. Trimming removed 3 bases from V and 2 bases from J, with 11 bases in between. The germline V gene has CDR1 SGHAT and CDR2 FQNNGV. CDR3 sequence: CASSLSGAAYEQYV. CDR3 sequence (DNA): TGTGCCAGCAGCTTGTCAGGGGCGGCCTACGAGCAGTACGTC.

CDR3 nucleotides: TGCGCCAGCCTTGCGGGGCCGACGAACACCGGGGAGCTGTTTTTT. It encodes CASLAGPTNTGELFF. The chain has TRBV5-1 and TRBJ2-2; tentatively, D is TRBD2 (6 bases). V dropped 7 bases and J dropped 0 bases, with 13 bases sitting between them. Germline-derived CDR1 and CDR2 are SGHRS and YFSETQ. The CDR3 sequence is 15 residues long.

The chain recombines TRBV5-4 with TRBJ2-7; the D gene is possibly TRBD1 (5 bases). Germline V gene lookup returns CDR1 SGHNT and CDR2 YYREEE (reference sequence). V was trimmed by 4 bases and J by 2 bases, leaving 13 bases between them. CDR3 length: 14 residues. In DNA, the CDR3 is TGTGCCAGCAGCCCCTGGGGCGAGACCTACGAGCAGTACTTC. It encodes CASSPWGETYEQYF.

The chain has TRBV4-1 and TRBJ2-2; TRBD1 matches at 7 bases. The CDR3 covers 16 residues. Per germline, CDR1 MGHRA and CDR2 YSYEKL. Losses at the gene ends were 0 bases for V and 5 bases for J; bases not matched to a gene: 6. The CDR3: CASSQERPGGTGELFF. CDR3 coding DNA: TGCGCCAGCAGCCAAGAACGTCCAGGGGGTACCGGGGAGCTGTTTTTT.

This chain connects TRBV12-3 or TRBV12-4 to TRBJ2-2; D remains unclear. This CDR3 has 11 amino acids. V lost 6 bases and J lost 8, with 7 bases in between. The CDR3 sequence is CASRARGELFF. The DNA of the CDR3 is TGTGCCAGCAGGGCTAGGGGGGAGCTGTTTTTT.

The chain joins TRBV18 to TRBJ1-2; no clear D. Trimming stripped 0 bases from V and 0 bases from J, with 8 bases between. Germline values: CDR1 KGHSH, CDR2 LQKENI. The CDR3 covers 15 residues. CDR3 nucleotide sequence: TGTGCCAGCTCACCACCGGTTGGCACTAACTATGGCTACACCTTC. Protein sequence: CASSPPVGTNYGYTF.

This clone was seen repeatedly, ten times or more. The V gene is TRBV2, the J gene TRBJ2-1; D not resolved. This CDR3 is 14 amino acids long. CDR1 SNHLY and CDR2 FYNNEI come from the germline V gene. V dropped 0 bases and J dropped 4 bases, with 7 bases sitting between them. The DNA of the CDR3 is TGTGCCAGCAGTGAAGCGAGCGATTACAATGAGCAGTTCTTC. As protein: CASSEASDYNEQFF. Looking up the rest from reference TRBV2 and TRBJ2-1 gives the full variable domain: EPEVTQTPSHQVTQMGQEVILRCVPISNHLYFYWYRQILGQKVEFLVSFYNNEISEKSEIFDDQFSVERPDGSNFTLKIRSTKLEDSAMYFCASSEASDYNEQFFGPGTRLTVL.

This clone was recorded a few times. The V call is TRBV7-9, the J call TRBJ1-2; D might be TRBD1 (5 bases). V dropped 2 bases and J dropped 7 bases, with 11 bases sitting between them. The germline V gene has CDR1 SEHNR and CDR2 FQNEAQ (reference sequence). The CDR3 contains 13 residues. CDR3 DNA sequence: TGTGCCAGCAGCTTAAATACAGGATTTGGCTACACCTTC. This gives the protein CASSLNTGFGYTF.

This clone appeared once. V gene TRBV7-3 combines with J gene TRBJ2-3; TRBD1 is a possible D gene (6 bases). The germline gives CDR1 SGHTA, CDR2 FQGTGA. The CDR3 is 15 amino acids. V lost 5 bases and J 2 bases, leaving 14 bases between the germline ends. Here the CDR3 reads CASSGSRGTTDTQYF. CDR3 DNA sequence: TGTGCCAGCAGCGGCTCTAGGGGGACCACAGATACGCAGTATTTT.

V usage is TRBV27 and J usage is TRBJ2-2; TRBD2 is a possible D gene (6 bases). Germline V lookup: CDR1 MNHEY, CDR2 SMNVEV (reference sequence). Trimming left V 6 bases short and J 5 bases short, with 16 bases between. This CDR3 has 15 amino acids. CDR3 loop: CASRRSGAGTGELFF. The CDR3 DNA reads as TGTGCCAGCAGGCGTTCCGGGGCGGGAACCGGGGAGCTGTTTTTT.

This clone has only a few counts. The J gene is TRBJ1-1, the V gene TRBV30; a weak D match, TRBD1 (5 bases). The length of the CDR3 is 15 residues. With 5 bases removed from V and 1 base from J, the gap between germline ends came to 17 bases. Per the germline V gene, CDR1 is GTSNPN and CDR2 is SVGIG (reference sequence). The CDR3 spells CAWGTAGLSNTEAFF. As DNA, the CDR3 is TGTGCCTGGGGAACAGCGGGACTATCGAACACTGAAGCTTTCTTT.

This clone showed up just a few times. DNA of the CDR3: TGTGCCAGCACAATACAGGGGGCCATTTACACTGAAGCTTTCTTT. This codes for CASTIQGAIYTEAFF. V gene TRBV5-4 combines with J gene TRBJ1-1; TRBD1 matches at 9 bases. The CDR3 runs to 15 residues. Per the germline V gene, CDR1 is SGHNT and CDR2 is YYREEE (reference sequence). Losses at the gene ends were 6 bases for V and 3 bases for J; bases not matched to a gene: 9.

By share of the sample, this clone is medium-sized. The V call is TRBV5-1, the J call TRBJ2-7; D is uncertain. Germline V gene sequence: CDR1 SGHRS, CDR2 YFSETQ. The CDR3 runs to 12 residues. Trimming took off 5 bases at V and 0 bases at J, with 6 bases between the two ends. The CDR3 protein is CASSLPSYEQYF. The CDR3 DNA is TGCGCCAGCAGTCTACCCTCCTACGAGCAGTACTTC.

The chain couples TRBV10-2 to TRBJ2-1; D might be TRBD2 (6 bases). V lost 6 bases, J lost 0 bases, and 21 bases lay in between. Germline values: CDR1 WSHSY, CDR2 SAAADI. The CDR3 runs 18 residues. CDR3 nucleotides: TGCGCCAGCAGCCTCCCGATGGACGGGGGAGACTCCTACAATGAGCAGTTCTTC. Translating it yields CASSLPMDGGDSYNEQFF.

This chain joins TRBV7-3 and TRBJ2-3, with 7 bases that match TRBD2. Losses at the gene ends were 7 bases for V and 6 bases for J; bases not matched to a gene: 7. There are 13 residues in the CDR3. CDR1 is SGHTA and CDR2 is FQGTGA in the germline V gene. CDR3 sequence (DNA): TGTGCCAGCACCAATAGGGGAGGGGATACGCAGTATTTT. Amino acid sequence: CASTNRGGDTQYF.

The chain employs TRBV6-6 and TRBJ2-3, with D tentatively TRBD2 (5 bases). The CDR3 runs 13 residues. V dropped 8 bases and J dropped 3 bases, with 12 bases sitting between them. Germline V gene sequence: CDR1 MNHNY, CDR2 SVGAGI (reference sequence). The DNA for the CDR3 is TGTGCCAGCCTCGGGCGGGTAACAGATACGCAGTATTTT. This translates into CASLGRVTDTQYF.

This chain links TRBV28 with TRBJ1-2, with D unclear. The V and J ends lost 4 bases and 5 bases respectively, with 8 bases between them. The CDR3 length is 12 residues. Looked up from germline, CDR1 is MDHEN and CDR2 is SYDVKM. CDR3 coding DNA: TGTGCCAGCAGTTATTCGGGGTATGGCTACACCTTC. Translated: CASSYSGYGYTF.

The chain is built from TRBV5-8 and TRBJ1-2; D uncertain. From germline, CDR1 is SGHTS and CDR2 YDEGEE. The CDR3 spans 17 residues. Trimming stripped 5 bases from V and 4 bases from J, with 24 bases between. CDR3 sequence: CASRPMMGDGFRYGYTF. The DNA of the CDR3 is TGTGCCAGCAGACCGATGATGGGAGACGGATTCCGCTATGGCTACACCTTC.

There are a few counts of this clone. V and J are TRBV19 and TRBJ2-3, with D possibly being TRBD2 (6 bases). The CDR3 totals 16 residues. Between the trimmed V and J ends, which lost 1 base and 6 bases, there was a span of 17 bases. Germline CDR1 and CDR2: LNHDA and SQIVND (reference sequence). In DNA, the CDR3 is TGTGCCAGTAGTATAGGTGGGATACGACTAGGGGATACGCAGTATTTT. This gives the protein CASSIGGIRLGDTQYF.

The J gene is TRBJ1-5, the V gene TRBV4-2; a weak D match, TRBD1 (6 bases). The germline V gene encodes CDR1 LGHNA and CDR2 YNFKEQ. The length of the CDR3 is 17 residues. V was shortened by 1 base and J by 2 bases, with 15 bases between the two germline ends. DNA for the CDR3: TGTGCCAGCAGCCAAGGCGGGGGCATCATCGGCAATCAGCCCCAGCATTTT. As protein: CASSQGGGIIGNQPQHF.

The V and J genes are TRBV5-1 and TRBJ2-3; 7 bases line up with TRBD2. This CDR3 is 15 amino acids long. Trimming removed 5 bases from V and 1 base from J; junction bases left unmatched: 7. From germline, CDR1 is SGHRS and CDR2 YFSETQ. The CDR3 here is CASRDERGRTDTQYF. The CDR3 DNA reads TGCGCCAGCAGAGACGAGCGGGGACGCACAGATACGCAGTATTTT.

The chain has TRBV30 and TRBJ2-2; 12 bases are a match to TRBD2. Trimming took 4 bases from V and 5 from J; bases not matched to a gene: 8. This CDR3 contains 16 residues. Germline assignment: CDR1 GTSNPN and CDR2 SVGIG (reference sequence). DNA for the CDR3: TGTGCCTGGACCCTAGGACTAGCGGGACAAACCGGGGAGCTGTTTTTT. It yields the protein CAWTLGLAGQTGELFF.

This chain uses TRBV7-2 with TRBJ2-3; TRBD2 matches 7 bases. This CDR3 is 15 amino acids long. The ends lost 3 bases at V and 3 bases at J; junction bases unmatched: 6. The germline CDR1 and CDR2 sequences are SGHTA and FQGNSA. In DNA, the CDR3 is TGTGCCAGCAGCTTCACGGGAGCGGGGACAGATACGCAGTATTTT. Amino acids: CASSFTGAGTDTQYF.

V gene TRBV7-9 combines with J gene TRBJ1-1; 9 bases are shared with TRBD1. The CDR3 has 14 amino acids. Trimming cost V 5 bases and J 4 bases; bases outside gene matches: 5. Germline-derived CDR1 and CDR2 are SEHNR and FQNEAQ (reference sequence). CDR3 in DNA: TGTGCCAGCAGCGGGGACAGGGCGATCACTGAAGCTTTCTTT. As protein: CASSGDRAITEAFF. Combining the CDR3 with reference TRBV7-9 and TRBJ1-1 gives the whole variable domain DTGVSQNPRHKITKRGQNVTFRCDPISEHNRLYWYRQTLGQGPEFLTYFQNEAQLEKSRLLSDRFSAERPKGSFSTLEIQRTEQGDSAMYLCASSGDRAITEAFFGQGTRLTVV.

The chain is built from TRBV2 and TRBJ1-6; unclear D gene. The V gene lost 0 bases and the J gene lost 0 bases, with 15 bases spanning the gap. Germline CDR1 SNHLY, CDR2 FYNNEI. The CDR3 has 19 residues. The CDR3 DNA reads TGTGCCAGCAGTGAAGCGCCACCACTGGAGAGCTCCTATAATTCACCCCTCCACTTT. Its protein is CASSEAPPLESSYNSPLHF.

The rearrangement links TRBV19 to TRBJ2-3, with a weak D call TRBD2 (6 bases). The CDR3 spans 15 residues. Germline CDR1 is LNHDA and CDR2 is SQIVND (reference sequence). V lost 9 bases and J 0 bases, leaving 16 bases between the germline ends. For the CDR3, the DNA is TGTGCCAGCACCCCCACTAGCCCGAGCACAGATACGCAGTATTTT. Protein product: CASTPTSPSTDTQYF.

The CDR3 protein is CASSLAGTVTYEQYF. CDR3 coding DNA: TGTGCCAGCAGCTTGGCCGGGACTGTTACCTACGAGCAGTACTTC. This chain joins TRBV5-6 and TRBJ2-7, with D tentatively TRBD2 (6 bases). Germline assignment: CDR1 SGHDT and CDR2 YYEEEE. The CDR3 sequence is 15 residues long. V was trimmed by 0 bases and J by 2 bases, leaving 12 bases between them.

This clone was counted once. The rearrangement uses TRBV4-2 and TRBJ1-6; D is uncertain. The germline CDR1 and CDR2 sequences are LGHNA and YNFKEQ. V gave up 0 bases and J gave up 0 bases, with 6 bases separating them. The CDR3 totals 16 residues. CDR3 coding DNA: TGTGCCAGCAGCCAAGACAGAGGCTCCTATAATTCACCCCTCCACTTT. Translation gives CASSQDRGSYNSPLHF.